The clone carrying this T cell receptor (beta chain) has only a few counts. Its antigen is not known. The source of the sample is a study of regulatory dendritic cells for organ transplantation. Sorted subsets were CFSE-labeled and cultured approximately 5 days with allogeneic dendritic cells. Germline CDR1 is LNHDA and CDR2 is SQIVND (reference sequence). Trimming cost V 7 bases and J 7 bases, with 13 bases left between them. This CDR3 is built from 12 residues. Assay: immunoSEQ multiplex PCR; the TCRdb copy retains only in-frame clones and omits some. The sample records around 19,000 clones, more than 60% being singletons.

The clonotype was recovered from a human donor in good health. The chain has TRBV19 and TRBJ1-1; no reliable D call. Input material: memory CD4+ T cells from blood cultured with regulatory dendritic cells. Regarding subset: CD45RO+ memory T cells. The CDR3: CASTKQGGEAFF. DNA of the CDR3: TGTGCCAGTACCAAACAAGGCGGTGAAGCTTTCTTT.